These 23 T cell receptor beta chains originate from one sample sequenced in a study of identical twins. TCRdb re-called the 5' RACE reads through MiXCR, storing one row per CDR3 protein. The table records 420,000 or so distinct CDR3 sequences, roughly 20% of them present only once. Sequenced: naive T cells sorted from blood. These receptors were obtained from a man aged 50 to 59 in good health.

This clonotype was counted a few times. This sequence joins TRBV15 and TRBJ2-5, with 13 positions matching TRBD2. Germline-derived CDR1 and CDR2 are LNHNV and YYDKDF (reference sequence). CDR3 size: 16 residues. Trimming at V came to 3 bases and at J to 2 bases, leaving 3 bases not matched to a gene. This chain's CDR3 is CATSRRTSGSQETQYF. The CDR3 DNA sequence: TGTGCCACCAGCAGGCGGACTAGCGGGAGTCAAGAGACCCAGTACTTC.

The chain uses TRBV7-8 and TRBJ1-4, with D hard to call. Germline loops: CDR1 SGHVS, CDR2 FQNEAQ. This CDR3 has 13 amino acids. Trimming left V 7 bases short and J 0 bases short, with 6 bases between. In DNA, the CDR3 is TGTGCCAGCAAGCATGCAACTAATGAAAAACTGTTTTTT. Its protein is CASKHATNEKLFF. Full variable domain (outside the CDR3, taken from reference TRBV7-8 and TRBJ1-4): GAGVSQSPRYKVAKRGQDVALRCDPISGHVSLFWYQQALGQGPEFLTYFQNEAQLDKSGLPSDRFFAERPEGSVSTLKIQRTQQEDSAVYLCASKHATNEKLFFGSGTQLSVL.

J is TRBJ2-3 and V is TRBV15; 9 bases are shared with TRBD1. After removal of 5 bases from V and 4 bases from J, the junction contained 7 bases not matched to a gene. CDR3 size: 15 residues. In germline, CDR1 is LNHNV, CDR2 YYDKDF (reference sequence). The CDR3 region has the DNA TGTGCCACCAGCCGCCGACAGGGGGGAGCAGATACGCAGTATTTT. The encoded protein is CATSRRQGGADTQYF.

This chain uses TRBV20-1 with TRBJ2-2, with 12 positions matching TRBD2. The CDR3 is made up of 17 amino acids. V was clipped by 0 bases and J by 0 bases; unmatched bases: 2. Looked up from germline, CDR1 is DFQATT and CDR2 is SNEGSKA (reference sequence). CDR3 nucleotide sequence: TGCAGTGCTAGAGATCTAGCGGGAGGGCCGAACACCGGGGAGCTGTTTTTT. It codes for CSARDLAGGPNTGELFF.

This clonotype showed up many times. The chain carries TRBV5-1 and TRBJ2-3; no firm D call. The germline V gene has CDR1 SGHRS and CDR2 YFSETQ. V was shortened by 0 bases and J by 2 bases, with 13 bases between the two germline ends. There are 16 residues in the CDR3. In DNA form, the CDR3 reads TGCGCCAGCAGCTTGGTCGTCAGCCGCTACACAGATACGCAGTATTTT. Its protein is CASSLVVSRYTDTQYF.

This clonotype was seen more than once but under ten times. The rearrangement uses TRBV20-1 and TRBJ1-1; no clear D gene. Germline V lookup: CDR1 DFQATT, CDR2 SNEGSKA (reference sequence). The CDR3 is 14 residues long. The V end was cut by 6 bases, the J end by 1 base, with 15 bases between. Here the CDR3 DNA reads TGCAGTGCAAAGCGGCCCAACCGGAACACTGAAGCTTTCTTT. Amino acids: CSAKRPNRNTEAFF.

This clonotype has a handful of counts. The chain carries TRBV20-1 and TRBJ2-5, with D hard to call. V dropped 1 base and J dropped 2 bases, with 17 bases sitting between them. CDR3 size: 16 residues. Germline V lookup: CDR1 DFQATT, CDR2 SNEGSKA (reference sequence). This CDR3 is CSARVATMASQETQYF. In DNA, the CDR3 is TGCAGTGCTAGAGTGGCTACTATGGCTTCTCAAGAGACCCAGTACTTC.

This clonotype showed up just a few times. The chain combines TRBV6-1 with TRBJ1-6, with D possibly TRBD1 on 5 matching bases. The CDR3 consists of 16 residues. V lost 6 bases and J 8 bases, leaving 20 bases between the germline ends. Germline values: CDR1 MNHNS, CDR2 SASEGT. The CDR3 sequence is CASSPDPGLKYSPLHF. CDR3 coding DNA: TGTGCCAGCAGCCCAGATCCGGGACTAAAATATTCACCCCTCCACTTT.

The rearrangement uses TRBV15 and TRBJ2-1; 14 bases fit TRBD2. The junction had 12 bases not matched to a gene; V was cut back by 5 bases and J by 9 bases. CDR3 length equals 17 residues. Germline values: CDR1 LNHNV, CDR2 YYDKDF (reference sequence). The CDR3 region has the DNA TGTGCCACCAGCCCAAGAAAGGGACTAGCGGGAGTTGGTGAGCAGTTCTTC. This encodes CATSPRKGLAGVGEQFF.

This clonotype has ten or more counts. The rearrangement joins TRBV15 to TRBJ2-3; 7 positions agree with TRBD1. The germline V gene encodes CDR1 LNHNV and CDR2 YYDKDF (reference sequence). J lost 2 bases, V lost 5 bases, and 4 bases had no gene match. The CDR3 extends over 14 amino acids. This CDR3 is CATSGGQFTDTQYF. The CDR3 DNA sequence: TGTGCCACCAGCGGGGGACAGTTCACAGATACGCAGTATTTT.

Regarding this clonotype: Germline is not matched at one junction end, which may reflect a read error. The chain employs TRBV5-1 and TRBJ2-2; the D gene is possibly TRBD1 (6 bases). Per the germline V gene, CDR1 is SGHRS and CDR2 is YFSETQ. This CDR3 is 13 amino acids long. The CDR3 DNA reads as TGCGCCAGCAGCCTTCGGGACACCGGGGATCTGTTTTTT. Its translation: CASSLRDTGDLFF.

The sample holds a few counts of this clonotype. The V call is TRBV4-2, the J call TRBJ1-1; D may be TRBD1 (6 bases). CDR1 and CDR2 (germline): LGHNA, YNFKEQ. Trimming took 5 bases from V and 3 from J, leaving 13 bases between them. This CDR3 is built from 14 residues. The CDR3 DNA follows: TGTGCCAGCAGCAAAAGAGACAGGCACACTGAAGCTTTCTTT. The encoded protein is CASSKRDRHTEAFF.

This clonotype was seen a few times. The rearrangement uses TRBV12-3 or TRBV12-4 and TRBJ2-5, with TRBD1 matching over 7 bases. The junction had 5 bases not matched to a gene; V was cut back by 3 bases and J by 4 bases. The CDR3 length is 14 residues. The CDR3 loop is CASSFLQGRETQYF. The CDR3 DNA sequence: TGTGCCAGCAGTTTTTTACAGGGGCGAGAGACCCAGTACTTC.

A word on this clonotype: A read error may explain this, as a much larger clone is one base away. V is TRBV7-9 and J is TRBJ2-1; 9 bases are shared with TRBD2. The CDR3 has 14 amino acids. Germline V gene lookup returns CDR1 SEHNR and CDR2 FQNEAQ (reference sequence). Trimming at V came to 4 bases and at J to 2 bases, leaving 0 bases not matched to a gene. The CDR3 spells CASSWTSAYNEQFF. The CDR3 DNA sequence: TGTGCCAGCAGCTGGACTAGCGCCTACAATGAGCAGTTCTTC.

This clonotype was recorded at least ten times. The chain uses TRBV20-1 and TRBJ2-1, with 9 bases that match TRBD2. The germline V gene has CDR1 DFQATT and CDR2 SNEGSKA (reference sequence). The CDR3 sequence is 15 residues long. V lost 4 bases, J lost 5 bases, and 9 bases stayed unmatched. CDR3: CSATRSGSNNNEQFF. Here the CDR3 DNA reads TGCAGTGCTACTCGTAGCGGGAGTAATAACAATGAGCAGTTCTTC.

In the case of this clonotype: This could be a read error, since a much larger clone is one nucleotide away. The rearrangement uses TRBV5-5 and TRBJ2-3, with 12 bases matching TRBD2. This CDR3 contains 16 residues. Germline V lookup: CDR1 SGHKS, CDR2 YYEKEE (reference sequence). J was trimmed by 4 bases and V by 10 bases; bases with no gene match: 13. In nucleotides, the CDR3 is TGTGCCTGCATCTTTCTAGCGGGAGGGCCCGCAGATACGCAGTATTTT. Translated, it gives CACIFLAGGPADTQYF.

This rearrangement joins TRBV5-1 to TRBJ2-5; 10 bases match TRBD1. CDR1 is SGHRS, CDR2 YFSETQ, per germline. V shed 3 bases, J shed 2 bases, and the junction held 4 bases outside the gene matches. This CDR3 contains 15 residues. The CDR3 spells CASSYGTGVQETQYF. The CDR3 DNA reads TGCGCCAGCAGCTATGGGACAGGGGTGCAAGAGACCCAGTACTTC.

This clonotype was counted many times. The rearrangement links TRBV20-1 to TRBJ2-1; D ambiguous. Germline CDR1 DFQATT, CDR2 SNEGSKA (reference sequence). There are 13 residues in the CDR3. V lost 1 base to trimming and J lost 5 bases, with 9 bases between them. CDR3 in amino acids: CSARAYSDNEQFF. The CDR3 coding sequence is TGCAGTGCTAGAGCCTACAGTGACAATGAGCAGTTCTTC.

The sample holds a few counts of this clonotype. The J gene is TRBJ2-7, the V gene TRBV29-1; D remains unclear. CDR1 is SQVTM, CDR2 ANQGSEA, per germline. V dropped 4 bases and J dropped 0 bases, with 13 bases sitting between them. CDR3 size: 14 residues. The CDR3 DNA is TGCAGCGTTGTGGAAAAAACAATCTCCTACGAGCAGTACTTC. It encodes CSVVEKTISYEQYF.

In this sample, this clonotype turned up many times. The CDR3: CSVYTRRGEQFF. CDR3 bases: TGCAGCGTATATACTAGGAGGGGTGAGCAGTTCTTC. This sequence joins TRBV29-1 and TRBJ2-1; D possibly corresponds to TRBD2 (6 bases). Per germline, CDR1 SQVTM and CDR2 ANQGSEA. Trimming took off 6 bases at V and 9 bases at J, with 15 bases between the two ends. The CDR3 runs 12 residues.

On this clonotype itself: Possible read error: a much larger clone is one base away. The J gene is TRBJ1-2, the V gene TRBV6-5; perhaps TRBD1 as D (6 bases). Looked up from germline, CDR1 is MNHEY and CDR2 is SVGAGI. The CDR3 is 15 residues long. CDR3 nucleotides: TGTGCCAGCAGTTACTCGCCAGGGGCTCGTAATGGCTACCCCTTC. Protein: CASSYSPGARNGYPF.

Many counts were recorded for this clonotype. This chain joins TRBV12-3 or TRBV12-4 and TRBJ2-7, with 7 bases lining up with TRBD1. CDR3 length: 14 amino acids. Germline trimming cut 3 bases from V and 5 bases from J; bases unmatched to any gene: 7. The CDR3 spells CASSLIGGRDEQYF. The CDR3 DNA follows: TGTGCCAGCAGTTTGATAGGGGGCAGAGACGAGCAGTACTTC.

The rearrangement links TRBV28 to TRBJ2-1, with D tentatively TRBD2 (5 bases). Per the germline V gene, CDR1 is MDHEN and CDR2 is SYDVKM. The ends were cut back, 5 bases at V and 8 bases at J, with 13 bases in the middle. The CDR3 extends over 13 amino acids. CDR3 sequence reads: CASSPSSWDEQFF. The CDR3 DNA sequence: TGTGCCAGCAGTCCCTCTAGCTGGGATGAGCAGTTCTTC.